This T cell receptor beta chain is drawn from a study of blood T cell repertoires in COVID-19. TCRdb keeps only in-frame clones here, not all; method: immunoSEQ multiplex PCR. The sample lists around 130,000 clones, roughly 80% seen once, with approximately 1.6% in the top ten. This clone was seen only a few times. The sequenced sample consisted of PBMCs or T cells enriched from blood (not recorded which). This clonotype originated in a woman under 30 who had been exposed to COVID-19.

CDR3 in amino acids: CASSSRGGRSTDTQYF. The CDR3 DNA sequence: TGTGCCAGCAGCTCGAGGGGGGGTCGCAGCACAGATACGCAGTATTTT. The chain joins TRBV7-8 to TRBJ2-3; D may be TRBD2 (7 bases). Per the germline V gene, CDR1 is SGHVS and CDR2 is FQNEAQ. This CDR3 region has 16 residues. Trimming took off 4 bases at V and 0 bases at J, with 14 bases between the two ends. Combining the CDR3 with reference TRBV7-8 and TRBJ2-3 gives the whole variable domain GAGVSQSPRYKVAKRGQDVALRCDPISGHVSLFWYQQALGQGPEFLTYFQNEAQLDKSGLPSDRFFAERPEGSVSTLKIQRTQQEDSAVYLCASSSRGGRSTDTQYFGPGTRLTVL.